The 29 T cell receptor beta chains below all came from one sample that was sequenced in a study of STAT5B mutations in CD4+ large granular lymphocyte leukemia (dated by TCRdb to the early 2020s). Library creation used the immunoSEQ multiplex PCR assay. The immuneACCESS repertoire file appears here via TCRdb, limited to in-frame rearrangements. These files lack a portion of the clones; in checked studies, under half of the deficit traces to unresolved V genes, and the cause of the others is not known. The sample has some 8,800 clones on record, roughly 83% of them singletons. Roughly three quarters of the sample is taken by the ten largest. Sequenced input: PBMCs. The receptors here all came from a man in his fifties or sixties with CD4+ T-cell large granular lymphocyte leukemia.

The chain employs TRBV18 and TRBJ2-7; D not resolved. Per germline, CDR1 KGHSH and CDR2 LQKENI. V dropped 2 bases and J dropped 3 bases, with 11 bases sitting between them. The CDR3 length is 14 residues. CDR3 sequence reads: CASSPGGSIYEQYF. The CDR3 DNA reads TGTGCCAGCTCACCAGGTGGCAGTATCTACGAGCAGTACTTC.

V usage is TRBV11-1 and J usage is TRBJ2-7, with TRBD2 matching over 9 bases. The CDR3 spans 16 residues. Trimming cost V 2 bases and J 1 base; bases outside gene matches: 6. Germline V gene sequence: CDR1 SGHAT, CDR2 FQDESV (reference sequence). The DNA for the CDR3 is TGTGCCAGCAGCTTAAGGGCGGCGGGAGGGTCCTACGAGCAGTACTTC. Protein product: CASSLRAAGGSYEQYF.

The chain joins TRBV29-1 to TRBJ2-3, with a tentative D call TRBD1 (5 bases). Trimming cost V 3 bases and J 8 bases, with 9 bases left between them. Germline values: CDR1 SQVTM, CDR2 ANQGSEA. This CDR3 has 11 residues. In DNA, the CDR3 is TGCAGCGTTGATTCAGGGTCTACGCAGTATTTT. This codes for CSVDSGSTQYF.

The gene calls are TRBV9 and TRBJ2-2; D is possibly TRBD1 (5 bases). The germline V and J ends were trimmed by 0 bases and 2 bases, with 8 bases remaining between them. CDR3 size: 15 residues. Germline V gives CDR1 SGDLS, CDR2 YYNGEE. Here the CDR3 reads CASSVVQGNTGELFF. DNA for the CDR3: TGTGCCAGCAGCGTAGTTCAGGGCAACACCGGGGAGCTGTTTTTT.

V is TRBV5-1 and J is TRBJ2-1; the D gene is possibly TRBD2 (6 bases). Germline V CDR1 and CDR2: SGHRS, YFSETQ. The CDR3 is 15 residues long. Deletions cut 8 bases from V and 5 bases from J, with 20 bases between. The CDR3 reads CASFVGRDRNNEQFF. The CDR3 DNA reads as TGCGCCAGTTTCGTCGGGCGGGACCGCAACAATGAGCAGTTCTTC.

V and J are TRBV20-1 and TRBJ2-5; 11 nucleotides align to TRBD2. This CDR3 region has 11 residues. Germline lookup yields CDR1 DFQATT and CDR2 SNEGSKA (reference sequence). With 7 bases clipped from V and 5 bases from J, the junction kept 0 bases outside the gene matches. This chain's CDR3 is CSGLAGETQYF. CDR3 nucleotides: TGCAGTGGACTAGCGGGGGAGACCCAGTACTTC.

V usage is TRBV15 and J usage is TRBJ2-7, with D hard to call. Germline-derived CDR1 and CDR2 are LNHNV and YYDKDF (reference sequence). Trimming left V 3 bases short and J 0 bases short, with 12 bases between. The CDR3 is 15 amino acids. The CDR3 spells CATSRESSLSYEQYF. The CDR3 DNA reads as TGTGCCACCAGCAGGGAGTCGTCCCTCTCCTACGAGCAGTACTTC. Based on the CDR3 plus reference TRBV15 and TRBJ2-7, the full variable domain is DAMVIQNPRYQVTQFGKPVTLSCSQTLNHNVMYWYQQKSSQAPKLLFHYYDKDFNNEADTPDNFQSRRPNTSFCFLDIRSPGLGDTAMYLCATSRESSLSYEQYFGPGTRLTVT.

Worth noting for this clone: Its ends do not fully match the called genes, so a read error is possible. The V call is TRBV4-1, the J call TRBJ1-5; D gene unclear. Germline values: CDR1 MGHRA, CDR2 YSYEKL. There are 16 residues in the CDR3. CDR3 sequence: CASSQDPETLNRPQHF. CDR3 nucleotides: TGCGCCAGCAGCCAAGATCCCGAGACGCTCAATCGGCCCCAGCATTTT.

The chain joins TRBV7-3 to TRBJ2-1, with D tentatively TRBD1 or TRBD2 (5 bases each). This CDR3 has 15 amino acids. Trimming took off 5 bases at V and 7 bases at J, with 18 bases between the two ends. Germline CDR1 reads SGHTA; CDR2 reads FQGTGA. The CDR3 here is CASSLGRNPRNEQFF. The CDR3, as DNA: TGTGCCAGCAGCCTGGGACGAAACCCGAGAAATGAGCAGTTCTTC.

J is TRBJ1-1 and V is TRBV11-2, with TRBD1 matching over 7 bases. Germline V CDR1 and CDR2: SGHAT, FQNNGV. CDR3 length: 17 residues. V lost 2 bases and J lost 1; bases outside the gene matches: 10. The CDR3: CASSLRRQGLGNTEAFF. The CDR3 DNA reads as TGTGCCAGCAGCTTAAGGCGACAGGGCTTAGGGAACACTGAAGCTTTCTTT.

The rearrangement joins TRBV7-3 to TRBJ2-7; TRBD2 matches at 10 bases. Germline V lookup: CDR1 SGHTA, CDR2 FQGTGA. The CDR3 runs to 14 residues. V lost 7 bases, J lost 6 bases, and 9 bases stayed unmatched. The CDR3 loop is CASKRSSGSAEQYF. The CDR3 nucleotides read TGTGCCAGCAAGCGCTCTAGCGGGAGTGCCGAGCAGTACTTC.

Relative to its sample, this clone is medium-sized (0.01 to 0.1%). The chain couples TRBV7-3 to TRBJ2-1; 11 bases match TRBD2. This CDR3 is 16 amino acids long. J was trimmed by 8 bases and V by 2 bases; bases with no gene match: 8. Germline CDR1 and CDR2: SGHTA and FQGTGA. This chain's CDR3 is CASSLLAGGDPHEQFF. CDR3 nucleotides: TGTGCCAGCAGCTTATTAGCGGGAGGGGACCCACATGAGCAGTTCTTC.

The chain has TRBV7-2 and TRBJ1-4; D call uncertain. Looked up from germline, CDR1 is SGHTA and CDR2 is FQGNSA. The V end lost 4 bases, the J end lost 9 bases, and 21 bases lay between the germline ends. This CDR3 contains 16 residues. The DNA for the CDR3 is TGTGCCAGCAGCTCCCAAACGGACTTGCCTCGAAAAAAACTGTTTTTT. Protein: CASSSQTDLPRKKLFF.

The gene calls are TRBV7-2 and TRBJ2-2, with D possibly being TRBD1 (6 bases). Germline V lookup: CDR1 SGHTA, CDR2 FQGNSA. V was pared by 5 bases and J by 0 bases, with 13 bases between. CDR3 length: 16 residues. The CDR3 here is CASSIGQMTNTGELFF. The CDR3 nucleotides read TGTGCCAGCAGCATAGGACAGATGACGAACACCGGGGAGCTGTTTTTT.

CDR3 sequence (DNA): TGTGCCAGCAGCCCAGGGACAGTCAACTATGGCTACACCTTC. Amino acid sequence: CASSPGTVNYGYTF. The rearrangement links TRBV13 to TRBJ1-2, with 7 bases identical to TRBD1. The V gene's germline CDR1 is PRHDT and CDR2 FYEKMQ (reference sequence). The CDR3 runs to 14 residues. V gave up 5 bases and J gave up 2 bases; unmatched junction bases: 5. The full variable domain, completed using reference TRBV13 and TRBJ1-2, is AAGVIQSPRHLIKEKRETATLKCYPIPRHDTVYWYQQGPGQDPQFLISFYEKMQSDKGSIPDRFSAQQFSDYHSELNMSSLELGDSALYFCASSPGTVNYGYTFGSGTRLTVV.

The chain uses TRBV4-3 and TRBJ2-1; possible D gene TRBD1, 6 bases. CDR3 length equals 13 residues. The V gene's germline CDR1 is LGHNA and CDR2 YSLEER. Between the trimmed V and J ends, which lost 1 base and 6 bases, there was a span of 7 bases. CDR3 sequence reads: CASSQGQVNEQFF. In nucleotides, the CDR3 is TGCGCCAGCAGCCAAGGACAGGTCAATGAGCAGTTCTTC.

This clone occurred a few times. The chain links TRBV21-1 to TRBJ1-2; the DNA was not compared with TRBD1, the D call given in the table. TRBV21-1 is marked as a pseudogene. The CDR3 extends over 17 amino acids. CDR3 in amino acids: CASSKRGRPVAYSGYTF. The CDR3 DNA reads as TGTGCCAGCAGCAAAAGGGGCAGACCGGTGGCCTACTCTGGCTACACCTTC.

This clone was seen more than once but under ten times. This sequence joins TRBV4-2 and TRBJ2-7, with unresolved D. The germline V gene has CDR1 LGHNA and CDR2 YNFKEQ. V lost 1 base and J lost 0, with 4 bases in between. The CDR3 covers 13 residues. The CDR3: CASSQGRSYEQYF. The CDR3 nucleotides read TGTGCCAGCAGCCAAGGGCGCTCCTACGAGCAGTACTTC.

This sequence joins TRBV5-4 and TRBJ2-1; D is perhaps TRBD2 (5 bases). Germline CDR1 reads SGHNT; CDR2 reads YYREEE (reference sequence). With 4 bases removed from V and 4 bases from J, the gap between germline ends came to 12 bases. CDR3 size: 14 residues. DNA of the CDR3: TGTGCCAGCAGCCCCCGCGGGCGGTACAATGAGCAGTTCTTC. This sequence encodes CASSPRGRYNEQFF.

V usage is TRBV4-2 and J usage is TRBJ1-5; no definite D call. The CDR3 runs 15 residues. Looked up from germline, CDR1 is LGHNA and CDR2 is YNFKEQ. Trimming cost V 0 bases and J 6 bases, with 12 bases left between them. CDR3 sequence reads: CASSQDADRTQPQHF. In DNA, the CDR3 is TGTGCCAGCAGCCAAGATGCTGATCGAACTCAGCCCCAGCATTTT.

The chain employs TRBV2 and TRBJ2-7, with 8 bases fitting TRBD1. There are 19 residues in the CDR3. Germline V gene lookup returns CDR1 SNHLY and CDR2 FYNNEI. V lost 1 base to trimming and J lost 2 bases; unmatched junction nucleotides: 16. The CDR3 DNA reads TGTGCCAGCAGTGAAGAAGTTGATGTCGATTGGGACAGGACCTACGAGCAGTACTTC. Amino acid sequence: CASSEEVDVDWDRTYEQYF.

This chain connects TRBV5-1 to TRBJ2-7, with 8 bases that match TRBD1. Germline V gene sequence: CDR1 SGHRS, CDR2 YFSETQ. V trimming: 2 bases; J trimming: 3 bases; junction bases outside the gene matches: 4. This CDR3 spans 14 amino acids. The CDR3 spells CASSFGTGGYEQYF. In DNA, the CDR3 is TGCGCCAGCAGCTTTGGGACAGGTGGCTACGAGCAGTACTTC.

The chain joins TRBV6-1 to TRBJ1-5, with TRBD1 matching 10 bases. With V trimmed by 1 base and J by 6 bases, 3 bases remained unmatched. This CDR3 has 15 residues. Germline-derived CDR1 and CDR2 are MNHNS and SASEGT. The CDR3 DNA reads as TGTGCCAGCAGTGAAGGAGGGACAGGGGCTCAGCCCCAGCATTTT. Translated, it gives CASSEGGTGAQPQHF.

The chain is built from TRBV28 and TRBJ2-6; the D gene is possibly TRBD1 (5 bases). Germline V CDR1 and CDR2: MDHEN, SYDVKM. The CDR3 sequence is 15 residues long. Trimming stripped 5 bases from V and 1 base from J, with 9 bases between. CDR3 sequence reads: CASSPTVSGANVLTF. In DNA, the CDR3 is TGTGCCAGCAGTCCGACAGTATCTGGGGCCAACGTCCTGACTTTC.

The J gene is TRBJ2-7, the V gene TRBV14, with 9 bases lining up with TRBD1. The CDR3 spans 17 residues. CDR1 is SGHDN and CDR2 is FVKESK in the germline V gene. The V and J ends lost 4 bases and 3 bases, in that order; junction bases with no gene match: 13. CDR3 sequence (DNA): TGTGCCAGCAGCCCAAGGAGCGGTTCGGGACAGGGCTACGAGCAGTACTTC. Protein: CASSPRSGSGQGYEQYF.

This chain links TRBV27 with TRBJ1-2; 10 positions match TRBD1. Germline V gene sequence: CDR1 MNHEY, CDR2 SMNVEV (reference sequence). The CDR3 has 18 amino acids. Losses at the gene ends were 0 bases for V and 2 bases for J; bases not matched to a gene: 9. The CDR3 DNA reads as TGTGCCAGCAGTTTATCGCCGGACAGGGGGAATGAGAACTATGGCTACACCTTC. It specifies CASSLSPDRGNENYGYTF.

The chain uses TRBV11-3 and TRBJ2-7; 7 positions match TRBD2. V lost 2 bases, J lost 1 base, and 2 bases stayed unmatched. This CDR3 spans 14 amino acids. CDR1 is SGHNT, CDR2 YENEEA, per germline. The CDR3: CASSLPSGSYEQYF. CDR3 sequence (DNA): TGTGCCAGCAGCTTACCTAGCGGATCCTACGAGCAGTACTTC. Drawing the rest from reference TRBV11-3 and TRBJ2-7, the complete variable domain is EAGVVQSPRYKIIEKKQPVAFWCNPISGHNTLYWYLQNLGQGPELLIRYENEEAVDDSQLPKDRFSAERLKGVDSTLKIQPAELGDSAVYLCASSLPSGSYEQYFGPGTRLTVT.

The chain carries TRBV28 and TRBJ2-1, with 12 bases fitting TRBD2. V lost 5 bases, J lost 10 bases, and 15 bases stayed unmatched. CDR3 length: 17 amino acids. CDR1 is MDHEN and CDR2 is SYDVKM in the germline V gene. CDR3 protein: CASSPRLAGVGSNEQFF. The CDR3 coding sequence is TGTGCCAGCAGTCCAAGACTAGCGGGAGTCGGGTCTAACGAGCAGTTCTTC.

V is TRBV7-2 and J is TRBJ2-7; D uncertain. The germline CDR1 and CDR2 sequences are SGHTA and FQGNSA. CDR3 length: 13 residues. Trimming took 3 bases from V and 0 from J, leaving 6 bases between them. This CDR3 is CASSLATSYEQYF. CDR3 nucleotide sequence: TGTGCCAGCAGCTTGGCCACCTCCTACGAGCAGTACTTC.